These 14 T cell receptor beta chains were all obtained from the same sample, sequenced in a study of human T cells and chemical hapten exposure. The time point was: patch test 1, 2 weeks after DPC sensitization. Stated treatment: therapeutic diphenylcyclopropenone sensitization with weekly scalp DPC. TCRdb used MiXCR to reprocess the RACE reads, holding one entry per CDR3 protein. Of around 300,000 distinct CDR3 sequences in the sample, roughly 6.9% were seen once. Sequencing was performed on whole blood, taken in connection with sensitization to the hapten diphenylcyclopropenone (DPC). These receptors were obtained from a woman younger than 35 with alopecia areata. Some clones in this sample may be carry-over from other donors' samples.

This clonotype occurred a few times. The genes are TRBV2 and TRBJ1-4; D gene ambiguous. The CDR3 totals 13 residues. Germline V lookup: CDR1 SNHLY, CDR2 FYNNEI. V was shortened by 6 bases and J by 8 bases, with 13 bases between the two germline ends. The CDR3: CASRGMGGEKLFF. The CDR3 DNA sequence: TGTGCCAGCAGGGGTATGGGTGGCGAAAAACTGTTTTTT. The full variable domain, in which reference TRBV2 and TRBJ1-4 provide the parts outside the CDR3, is EPEVTQTPSHQVTQMGQEVILRCVPISNHLYFYWYRQILGQKVEFLVSFYNNEISEKSEIFDDQFSVERPDGSNFTLKIRSTKLEDSAMYFCASRGMGGEKLFFGSGTQLSVL.

This clonotype was picked up many times. The CDR3 region is CASTENGREAYEQYF. In nucleotides, the CDR3 is TGTGCCAGCACCGAAAATGGACGGGAAGCCTACGAGCAGTACTTC. The rearrangement joins TRBV28 to TRBJ2-7; D is possibly TRBD2 (5 bases). This CDR3 comprises 15 residues. Germline assignment: CDR1 MDHEN and CDR2 SYDVKM. With 7 bases removed from V and 2 bases from J, the gap between germline ends came to 18 bases.

The sample holds many counts of this clonotype. The rearrangement joins TRBV10-3 to TRBJ2-1, with a possible D match to TRBD2 (5 bases). Trimming pared 3 bases from V and 7 bases from J, leaving 13 bases between. This CDR3 is built from 14 residues. CDR1 and CDR2 from the germline V gene are ENHRY and SYGVKD. The CDR3 sequence is CAISDPLTGNEQFF. The CDR3 DNA reads as TGTGCCATCAGTGACCCCCTCACGGGGAATGAGCAGTTCTTC.

This clonotype was counted only a few times. The chain has TRBV7-2 and TRBJ1-2; D gene ambiguous. Per the germline V gene, CDR1 is SGHTA and CDR2 is FQGNSA. V dropped 5 bases and J dropped 0 bases, with 13 bases sitting between them. The CDR3 length is 15 residues. Written as DNA, the CDR3 is TGTGCCAGCAGCCTGAGTGAGGCAGCTAACTATGGCTACACCTTC. Its translation: CASSLSEAANYGYTF.

V is TRBV5-1 and J is TRBJ2-3; D possibly corresponds to TRBD1 (6 bases). Trimming removed 0 bases from V and 6 bases from J, with 20 bases in between. CDR3 length equals 17 residues. Germline V gene sequence: CDR1 SGHRS, CDR2 YFSETQ. The CDR3 coding sequence is TGCGCCAGCAGCTTGGAGAGGACAGACCACCACCAGGATACGCAGTATTTT. It encodes CASSLERTDHHQDTQYF.

This clonotype has just a few counts. The gene calls are TRBV27 and TRBJ2-7; D is undetermined. Germline values: CDR1 MNHEY, CDR2 SMNVEV (reference sequence). V lost 2 bases and J lost 2, with 10 bases in between. The CDR3 sequence is 14 residues long. The CDR3 DNA is TGTGCCAGCAGTTTAACGTCCTGGCCCTACGAGCAGTACTTC. Its protein product is CASSLTSWPYEQYF.

The chain carries TRBV5-1 and TRBJ1-1; D not certain. CDR1 is SGHRS and CDR2 is YFSETQ in the germline V gene. The CDR3 runs to 14 residues. V shed 0 bases and J shed 8 bases, with 14 bases lying between them. CDR3 nucleotides: TGCGCCAGCAGCTTGGCGCTAGGATCGTCGGAAGCTTTCTTT. Translation gives CASSLALGSSEAFF.

On this clonotype itself: This is likely an artifact of a read error, given a far larger clone one base away. V and J are TRBV13 and TRBJ1-1; D not resolved. V lost 2 bases, J lost 3 bases, and 4 bases lay in between. Per the germline V gene, CDR1 is PRHDT and CDR2 is FYEKMQ (reference sequence). The CDR3 sequence is 12 residues long. CDR3 residues: CASSLMHTEAFF. CDR3 coding DNA: TGTGCCAGCAGCTTAATGCACACTGAAGCTTTCTTT.

This clonotype has more than one count but fewer than ten. The chain uses TRBV3-1 and TRBJ1-3; 7 bases map to TRBD1. The CDR3 consists of 20 residues. Trimming removed 5 bases from V and 2 bases from J; junction bases left unmatched: 21. The V gene's germline CDR1 is LGHDT and CDR2 YNNKEL (reference sequence). The CDR3 nucleotides read TGTGCCAGCAGCTCCCGTGGGACTACGACAGGGATGTACACTGGAAACACCATATATTTT. It is translated as CASSSRGTTTGMYTGNTIYF. The full variable domain, its missing parts supplied by reference TRBV3-1 and TRBJ1-3, is DTAVSQTPKYLVTQMGNDKSIKCEQNLGHDTMYWYKQDSKKFLKIMFSYNNKELIINETVPNRFSPKSPDKAHLNLHINSLELGDSAVYFCASSSRGTTTGMYTGNTIYFGEGSWLTVV.

This chain links TRBV2 with TRBJ2-5; a weak D match, TRBD2 (6 bases). Germline CDR1 SNHLY, CDR2 FYNNEI. The CDR3 is 13 amino acids. The V gene lost 3 bases and the J gene lost 5 bases, with 10 bases spanning the gap. In nucleotides, the CDR3 is TGTGCCAGCAGTGAGCTAGCGTACGAGACCCAGTACTTC. The encoded protein is CASSELAYETQYF.

This clonotype has more than one count but fewer than ten. The chain couples TRBV2 to TRBJ2-1; TRBD2 might be the D (6 bases). Germline assignment: CDR1 SNHLY and CDR2 FYNNEI. The CDR3 has 16 residues. Trimming cost V 6 bases and J 0 bases, with 15 bases left between them. The CDR3, as DNA: TGTGCCAGCAGGCCTTCGGGGGACTTCTCCTACAATGAGCAGTTCTTC. Its protein is CASRPSGDFSYNEQFF.

CDR3 coding DNA: TGTGCCAGCAGCTTCTCATTGACCACCGTCGAGAATTCACCCCTCCACTTT. This translates into CASSFSLTTVENSPLHF. The chain is built from TRBV7-2 and TRBJ1-6, with D unclear. V was pared by 3 bases and J by 7 bases, with 19 bases between. Germline loops: CDR1 SGHTA, CDR2 FQGNSA. This CDR3 has 17 amino acids.

This clonotype has more than one count but fewer than ten. This chain joins TRBV4-3 and TRBJ2-1; D is undetermined. Germline CDR1 and CDR2: LGHNA and YSLEER. V gave up 0 bases and J gave up 6 bases, with 12 bases separating them. This CDR3 has 15 residues. In nucleotides, the CDR3 is TGCGCCAGCAGCCAAGATGAAGGGCCAGGCAATGAGCAGTTCTTC. Protein sequence: CASSQDEGPGNEQFF.

This clonotype was seen many times. The chain has TRBV2 and TRBJ2-3; D remains unclear. Germline CDR1 is SNHLY and CDR2 is FYNNEI. Trimming pared 4 bases from V and 0 bases from J, leaving 8 bases between. The CDR3 covers 14 residues. For the CDR3, the DNA is TGTGCCAGCAGTGTTCGGCTGAGCACAGATACGCAGTATTTT. This encodes CASSVRLSTDTQYF.